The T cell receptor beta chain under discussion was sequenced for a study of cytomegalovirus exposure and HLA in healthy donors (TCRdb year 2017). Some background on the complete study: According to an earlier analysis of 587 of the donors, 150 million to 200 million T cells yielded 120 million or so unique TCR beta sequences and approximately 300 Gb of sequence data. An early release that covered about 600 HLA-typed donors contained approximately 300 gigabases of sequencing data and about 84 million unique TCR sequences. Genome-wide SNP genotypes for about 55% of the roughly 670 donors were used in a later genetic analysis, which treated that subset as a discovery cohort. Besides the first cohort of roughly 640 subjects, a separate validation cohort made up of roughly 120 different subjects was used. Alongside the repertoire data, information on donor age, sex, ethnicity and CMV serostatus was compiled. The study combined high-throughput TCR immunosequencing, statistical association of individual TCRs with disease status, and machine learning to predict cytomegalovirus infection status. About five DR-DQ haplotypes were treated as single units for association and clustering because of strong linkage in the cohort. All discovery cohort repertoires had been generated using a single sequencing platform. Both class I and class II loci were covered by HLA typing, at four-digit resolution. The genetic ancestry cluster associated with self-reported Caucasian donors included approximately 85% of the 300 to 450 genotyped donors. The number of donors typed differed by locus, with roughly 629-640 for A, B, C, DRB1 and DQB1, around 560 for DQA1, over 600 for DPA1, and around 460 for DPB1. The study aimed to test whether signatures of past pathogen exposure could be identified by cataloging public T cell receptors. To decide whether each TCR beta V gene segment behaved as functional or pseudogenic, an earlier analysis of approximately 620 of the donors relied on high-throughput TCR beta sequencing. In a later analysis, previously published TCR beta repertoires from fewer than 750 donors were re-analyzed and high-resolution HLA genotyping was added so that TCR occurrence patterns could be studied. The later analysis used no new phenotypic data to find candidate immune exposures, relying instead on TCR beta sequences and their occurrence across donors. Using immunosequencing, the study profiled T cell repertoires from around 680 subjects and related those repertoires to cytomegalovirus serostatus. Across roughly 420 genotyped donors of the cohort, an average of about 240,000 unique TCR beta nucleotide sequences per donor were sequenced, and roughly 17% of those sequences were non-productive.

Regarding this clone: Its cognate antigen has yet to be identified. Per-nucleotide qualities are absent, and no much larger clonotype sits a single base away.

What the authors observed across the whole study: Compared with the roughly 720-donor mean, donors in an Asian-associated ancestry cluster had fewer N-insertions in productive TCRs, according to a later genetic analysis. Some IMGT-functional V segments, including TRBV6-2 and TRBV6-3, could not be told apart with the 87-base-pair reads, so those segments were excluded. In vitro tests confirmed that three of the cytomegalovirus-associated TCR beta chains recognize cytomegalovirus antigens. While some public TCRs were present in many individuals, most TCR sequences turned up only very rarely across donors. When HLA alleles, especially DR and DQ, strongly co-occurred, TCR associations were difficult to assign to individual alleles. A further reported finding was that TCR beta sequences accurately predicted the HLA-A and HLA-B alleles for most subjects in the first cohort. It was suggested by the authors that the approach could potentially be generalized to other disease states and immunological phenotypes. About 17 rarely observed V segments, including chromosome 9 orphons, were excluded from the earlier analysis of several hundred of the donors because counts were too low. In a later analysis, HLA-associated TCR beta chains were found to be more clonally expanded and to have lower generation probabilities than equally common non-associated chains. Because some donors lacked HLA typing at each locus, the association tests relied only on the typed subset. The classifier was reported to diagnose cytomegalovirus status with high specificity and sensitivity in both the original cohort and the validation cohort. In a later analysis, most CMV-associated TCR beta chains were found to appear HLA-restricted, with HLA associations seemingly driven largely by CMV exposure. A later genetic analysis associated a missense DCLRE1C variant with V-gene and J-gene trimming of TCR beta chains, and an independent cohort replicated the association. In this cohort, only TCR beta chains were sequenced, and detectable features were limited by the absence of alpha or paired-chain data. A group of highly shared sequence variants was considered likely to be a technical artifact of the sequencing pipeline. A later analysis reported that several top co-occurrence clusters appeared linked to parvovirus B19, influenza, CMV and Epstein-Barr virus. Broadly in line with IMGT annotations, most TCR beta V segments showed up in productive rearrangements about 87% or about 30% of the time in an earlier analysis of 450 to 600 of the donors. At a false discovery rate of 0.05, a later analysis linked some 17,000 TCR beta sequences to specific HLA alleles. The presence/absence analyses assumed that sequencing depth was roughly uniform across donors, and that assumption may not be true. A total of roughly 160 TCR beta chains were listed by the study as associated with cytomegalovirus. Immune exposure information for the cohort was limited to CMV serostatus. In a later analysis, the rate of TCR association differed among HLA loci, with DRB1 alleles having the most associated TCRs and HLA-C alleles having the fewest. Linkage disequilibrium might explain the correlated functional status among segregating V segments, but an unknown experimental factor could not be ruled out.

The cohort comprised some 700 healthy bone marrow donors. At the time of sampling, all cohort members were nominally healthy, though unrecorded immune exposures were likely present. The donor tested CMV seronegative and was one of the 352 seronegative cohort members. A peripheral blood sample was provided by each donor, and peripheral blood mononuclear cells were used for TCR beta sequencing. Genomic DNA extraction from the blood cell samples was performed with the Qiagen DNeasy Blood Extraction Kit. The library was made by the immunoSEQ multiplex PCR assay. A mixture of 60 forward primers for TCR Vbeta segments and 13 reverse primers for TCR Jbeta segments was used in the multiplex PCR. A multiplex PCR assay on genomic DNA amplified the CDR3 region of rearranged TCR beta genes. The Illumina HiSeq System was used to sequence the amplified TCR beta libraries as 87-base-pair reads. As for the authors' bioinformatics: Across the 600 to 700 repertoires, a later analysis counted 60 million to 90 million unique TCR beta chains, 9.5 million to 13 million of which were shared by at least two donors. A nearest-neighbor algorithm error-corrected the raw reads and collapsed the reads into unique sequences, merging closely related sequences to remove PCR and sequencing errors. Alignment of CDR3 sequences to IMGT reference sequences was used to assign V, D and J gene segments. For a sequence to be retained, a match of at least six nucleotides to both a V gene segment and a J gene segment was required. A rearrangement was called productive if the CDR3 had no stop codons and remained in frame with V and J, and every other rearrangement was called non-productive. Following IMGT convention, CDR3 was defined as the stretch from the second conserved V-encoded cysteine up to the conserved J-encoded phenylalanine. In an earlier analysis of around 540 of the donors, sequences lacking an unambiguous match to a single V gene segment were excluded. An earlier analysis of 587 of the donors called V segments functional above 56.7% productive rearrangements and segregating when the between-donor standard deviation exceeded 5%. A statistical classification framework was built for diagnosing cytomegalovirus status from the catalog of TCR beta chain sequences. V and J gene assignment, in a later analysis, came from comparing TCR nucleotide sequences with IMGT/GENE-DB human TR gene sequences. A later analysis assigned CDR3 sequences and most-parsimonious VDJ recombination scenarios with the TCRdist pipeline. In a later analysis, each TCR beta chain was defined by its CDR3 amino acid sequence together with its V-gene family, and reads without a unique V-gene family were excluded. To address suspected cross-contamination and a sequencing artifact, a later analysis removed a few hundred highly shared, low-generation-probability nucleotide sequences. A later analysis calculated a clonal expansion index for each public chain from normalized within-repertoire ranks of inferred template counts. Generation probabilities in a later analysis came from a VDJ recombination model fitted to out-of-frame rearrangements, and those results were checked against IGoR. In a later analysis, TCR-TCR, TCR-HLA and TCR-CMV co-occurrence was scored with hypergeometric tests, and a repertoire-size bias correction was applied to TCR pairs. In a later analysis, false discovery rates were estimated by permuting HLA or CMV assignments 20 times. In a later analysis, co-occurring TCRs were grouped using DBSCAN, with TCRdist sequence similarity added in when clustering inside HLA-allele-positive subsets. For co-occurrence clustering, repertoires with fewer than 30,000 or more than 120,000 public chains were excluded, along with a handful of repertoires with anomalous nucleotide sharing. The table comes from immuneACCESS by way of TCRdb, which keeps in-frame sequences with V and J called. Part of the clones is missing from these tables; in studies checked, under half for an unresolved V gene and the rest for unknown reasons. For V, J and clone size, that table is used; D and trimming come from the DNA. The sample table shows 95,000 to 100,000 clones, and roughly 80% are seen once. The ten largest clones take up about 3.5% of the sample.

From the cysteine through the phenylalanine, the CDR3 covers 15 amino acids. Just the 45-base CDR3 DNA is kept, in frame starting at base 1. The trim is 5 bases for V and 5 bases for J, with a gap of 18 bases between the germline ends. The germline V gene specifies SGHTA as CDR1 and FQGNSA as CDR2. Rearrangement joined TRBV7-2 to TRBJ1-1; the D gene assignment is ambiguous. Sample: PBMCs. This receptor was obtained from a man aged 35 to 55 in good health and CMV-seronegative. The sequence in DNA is TGTGCCAGCAGCCCCGGAGAAGGGAGGGAGACTGAAGCTTTCTTT. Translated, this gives CASSPGEGRETEAFF.